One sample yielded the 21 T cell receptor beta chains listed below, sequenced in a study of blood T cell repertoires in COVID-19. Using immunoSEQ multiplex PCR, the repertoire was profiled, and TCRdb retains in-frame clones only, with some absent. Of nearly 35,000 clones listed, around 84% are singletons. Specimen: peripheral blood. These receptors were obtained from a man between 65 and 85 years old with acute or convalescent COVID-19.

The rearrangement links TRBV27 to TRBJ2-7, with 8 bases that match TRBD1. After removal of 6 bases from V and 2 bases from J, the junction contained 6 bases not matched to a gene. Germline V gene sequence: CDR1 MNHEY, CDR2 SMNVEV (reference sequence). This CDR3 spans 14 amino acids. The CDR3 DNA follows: TGTGCCAGCAGCCCCAGCAGGGGGCCCTACGAGCAGTACTTC. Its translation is CASSPSRGPYEQYF.

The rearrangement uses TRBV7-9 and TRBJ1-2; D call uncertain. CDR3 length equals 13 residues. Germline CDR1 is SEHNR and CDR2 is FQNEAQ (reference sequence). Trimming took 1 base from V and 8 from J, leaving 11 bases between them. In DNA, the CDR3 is TGTGCCAGCAGCTTAGACGCGACGGGGGGCTACACCTTC. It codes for CASSLDATGGYTF.

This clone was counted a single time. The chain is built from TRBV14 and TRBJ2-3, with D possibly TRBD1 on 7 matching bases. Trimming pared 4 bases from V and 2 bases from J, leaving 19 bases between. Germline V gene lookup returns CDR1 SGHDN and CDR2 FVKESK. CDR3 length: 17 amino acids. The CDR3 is CASSPDRWDSFTDTQYF. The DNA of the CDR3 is TGTGCCAGCAGCCCGGACAGGTGGGACTCGTTCACAGATACGCAGTATTTT.

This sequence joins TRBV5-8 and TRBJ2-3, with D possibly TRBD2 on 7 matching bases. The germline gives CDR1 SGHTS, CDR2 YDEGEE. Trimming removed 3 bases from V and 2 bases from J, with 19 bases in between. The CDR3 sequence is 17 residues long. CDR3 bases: TGTGCCAGCAGCTACCCGCAGGGGAGGGGATCCACAGATACGCAGTATTTT. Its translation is CASSYPQGRGSTDTQYF. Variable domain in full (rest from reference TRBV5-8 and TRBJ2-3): EAGVTQSPTHLIKTRGQQATLRCSPISGHTSVYWYQQALGLGLQFLLWYDEGEERNRGNFPPRFSGRQFPNYSSELNVNALELEDSALYLCASSYPQGRGSTDTQYFGPGTRLTVL.

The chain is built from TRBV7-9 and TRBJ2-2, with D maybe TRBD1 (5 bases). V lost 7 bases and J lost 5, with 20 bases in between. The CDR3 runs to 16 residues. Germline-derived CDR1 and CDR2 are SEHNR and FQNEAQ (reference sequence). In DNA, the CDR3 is TGTGCCAGCATCCCCACGGGCAGGGTTGGAACCGGGGAGCTGTTTTTT. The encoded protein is CASIPTGRVGTGELFF.

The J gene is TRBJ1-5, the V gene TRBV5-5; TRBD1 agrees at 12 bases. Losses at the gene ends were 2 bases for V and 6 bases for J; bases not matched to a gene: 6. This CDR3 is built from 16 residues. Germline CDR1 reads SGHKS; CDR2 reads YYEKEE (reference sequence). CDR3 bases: TGTGCCAGCAGCTTTGCGGGACAGGGGGCGAGTCAGCCCCAGCATTTT. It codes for CASSFAGQGASQPQHF. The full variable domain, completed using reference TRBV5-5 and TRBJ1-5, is DAGVTQSPTHLIKTRGQQVTLRCSPISGHKSVSWYQQVLGQGPQFIFQYYEKEERGRGNFPDRFSARQFPNYSSELNVNALLLGDSALYLCASSFAGQGASQPQHFGDGTRLSIL.

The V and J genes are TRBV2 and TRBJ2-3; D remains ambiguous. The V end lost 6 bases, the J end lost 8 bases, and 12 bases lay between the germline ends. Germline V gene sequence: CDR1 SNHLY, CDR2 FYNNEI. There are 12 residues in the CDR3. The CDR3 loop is CASRELEVTQYF. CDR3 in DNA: TGTGCCAGCAGGGAGTTAGAAGTTACGCAGTATTTT.

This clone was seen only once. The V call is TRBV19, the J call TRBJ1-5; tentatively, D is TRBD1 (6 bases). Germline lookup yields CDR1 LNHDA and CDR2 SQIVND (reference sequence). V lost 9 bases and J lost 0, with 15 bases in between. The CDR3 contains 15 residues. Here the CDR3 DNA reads TGTGCCAGCCTTTACAGGGAGAATAGCAATCAGCCCCAGCATTTT. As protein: CASLYRENSNQPQHF.

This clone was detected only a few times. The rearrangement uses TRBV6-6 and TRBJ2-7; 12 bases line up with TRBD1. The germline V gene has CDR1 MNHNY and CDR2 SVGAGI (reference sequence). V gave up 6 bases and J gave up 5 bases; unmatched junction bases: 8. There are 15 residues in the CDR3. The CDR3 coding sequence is TGTGCCAGCAGATACATGGGACAGGGGGCCGACGAGCAGTACTTC. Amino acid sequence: CASRYMGQGADEQYF.

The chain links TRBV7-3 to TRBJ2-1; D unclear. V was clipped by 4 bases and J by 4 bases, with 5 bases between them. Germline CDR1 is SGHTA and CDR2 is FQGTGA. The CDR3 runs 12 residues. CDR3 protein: CASSSFYNEQFF. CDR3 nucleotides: TGTGCCAGCAGCTCTTTTTACAATGAGCAGTTCTTC.

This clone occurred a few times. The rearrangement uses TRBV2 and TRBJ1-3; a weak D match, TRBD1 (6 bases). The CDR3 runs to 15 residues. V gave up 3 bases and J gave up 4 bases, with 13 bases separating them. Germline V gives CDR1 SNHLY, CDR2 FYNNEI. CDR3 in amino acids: CASSDIRGPGNTIYF. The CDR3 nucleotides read TGTGCCAGCAGTGATATCAGGGGTCCAGGAAACACCATATATTTT.

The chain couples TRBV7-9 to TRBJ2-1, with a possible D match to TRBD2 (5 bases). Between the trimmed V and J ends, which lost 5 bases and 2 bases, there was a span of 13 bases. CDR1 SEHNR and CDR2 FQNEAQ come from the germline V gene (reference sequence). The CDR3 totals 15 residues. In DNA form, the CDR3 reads TGTGCCAGCAGCCCCCCTAAGGGAGCCTACAATGAGCAGTTCTTC. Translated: CASSPPKGAYNEQFF.

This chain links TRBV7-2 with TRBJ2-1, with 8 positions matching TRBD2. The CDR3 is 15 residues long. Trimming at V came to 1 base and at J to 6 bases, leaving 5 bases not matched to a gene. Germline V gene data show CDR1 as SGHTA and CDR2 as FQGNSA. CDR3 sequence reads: CASSLDAGGPNEQFF. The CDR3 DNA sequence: TGTGCCAGCAGCTTAGATGCGGGGGGTCCCAATGAGCAGTTCTTC.

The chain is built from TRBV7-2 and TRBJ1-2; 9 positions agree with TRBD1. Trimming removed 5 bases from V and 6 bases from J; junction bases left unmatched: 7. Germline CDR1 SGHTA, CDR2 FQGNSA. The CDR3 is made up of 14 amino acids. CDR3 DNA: TGTGCCAGCAGCACCTTGGACAGGGGAGATGGCTACACCTTC. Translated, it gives CASSTLDRGDGYTF.

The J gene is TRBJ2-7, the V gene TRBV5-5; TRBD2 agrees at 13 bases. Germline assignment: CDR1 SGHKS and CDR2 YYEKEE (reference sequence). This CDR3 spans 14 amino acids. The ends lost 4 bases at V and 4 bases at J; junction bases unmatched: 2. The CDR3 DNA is TGTGCCAGCAGCCCGACTAGCGGGAGGTACGAGCAGTACTTC. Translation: CASSPTSGRYEQYF.

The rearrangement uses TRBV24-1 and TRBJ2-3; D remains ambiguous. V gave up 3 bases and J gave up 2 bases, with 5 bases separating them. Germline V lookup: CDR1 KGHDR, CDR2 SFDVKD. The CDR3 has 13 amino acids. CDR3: CATSDPNTDTQYF. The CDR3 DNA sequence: TGTGCCACCAGTGATCCTAACACAGATACGCAGTATTTT.

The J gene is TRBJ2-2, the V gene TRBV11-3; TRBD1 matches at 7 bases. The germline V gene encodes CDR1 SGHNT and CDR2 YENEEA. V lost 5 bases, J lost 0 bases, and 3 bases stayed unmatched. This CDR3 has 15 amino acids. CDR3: CASSQGTANTGELFF. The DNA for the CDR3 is TGTGCCAGCAGCCAAGGGACAGCGAACACCGGGGAGCTGTTTTTT.

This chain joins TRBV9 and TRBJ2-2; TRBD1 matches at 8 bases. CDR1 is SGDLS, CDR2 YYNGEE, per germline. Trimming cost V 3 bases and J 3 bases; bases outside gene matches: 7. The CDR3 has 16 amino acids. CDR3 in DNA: TGTGCCAGCAGCGCCCAGGGGGCGCCGGACACCGGGGAGCTGTTTTTT. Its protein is CASSAQGAPDTGELFF.

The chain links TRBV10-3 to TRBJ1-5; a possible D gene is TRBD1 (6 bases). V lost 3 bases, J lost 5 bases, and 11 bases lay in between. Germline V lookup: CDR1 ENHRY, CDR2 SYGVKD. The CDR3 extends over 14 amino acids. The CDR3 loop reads CAISDRGGDQPQHF. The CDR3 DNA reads TGTGCCATCAGTGATCGAGGGGGGGATCAGCCCCAGCATTTT.

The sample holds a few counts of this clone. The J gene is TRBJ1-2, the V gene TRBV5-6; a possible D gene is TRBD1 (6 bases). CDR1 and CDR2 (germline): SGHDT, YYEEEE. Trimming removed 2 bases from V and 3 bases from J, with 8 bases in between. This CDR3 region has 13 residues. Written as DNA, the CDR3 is TGTGCCAGCAGCTTTAACAGGGACTATGGCTACACCTTC. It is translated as CASSFNRDYGYTF.

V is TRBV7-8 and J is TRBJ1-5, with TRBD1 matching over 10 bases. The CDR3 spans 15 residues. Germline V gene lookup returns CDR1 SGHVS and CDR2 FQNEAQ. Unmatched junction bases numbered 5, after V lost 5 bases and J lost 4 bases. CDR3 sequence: CASSRDRGENQPQHF. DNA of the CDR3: TGTGCCAGCAGCCGGGACAGGGGCGAAAATCAGCCCCAGCATTTT.